A selection of T cell receptor beta chains follows, all from one sample in a study of T cell repertoires in cytomegalovirus infection. TCRdb fed the reads into MiXCR, producing one record per CDR3 protein. This table has approximately 490,000 distinct CDR3 sequences, 11% appearing once. Sequencing input: PBMCs. These receptor sequences come from a human donor in good health (CMV status not recorded). Some clones in this sample may be carry-over from other donors' samples. Each CDR3 is given with its conserved first and last residue. Each record gives: V gene, J gene, CDR3 protein.

>TRBV29-1|TRBJ2-1
CSVEGGLGSNEQFF
>TRBV9|TRBJ1-5
CASSRAGDLGDNQPQHF
>TRBV6-2/TRBV6-3|TRBJ2-7
CASSYSNLDRGYEQYF
>TRBV14|TRBJ1-2
CASSQPLLYGYTF
>TRBV12-5|TRBJ1-6
CASGLGRLNSPLHF
>TRBV5-6|TRBJ1-4
CASNPTTGVGKLFF
>TRBV29-1|TRBJ2-3
CSAGTSGRRTDTQYF
>TRBV19|TRBJ1-3
CASNPPEGGPRGNTIYF
>TRBV20-1|TRBJ2-5
CSARLTGVETQYF
>TRBV12-3/TRBV12-4|TRBJ2-4
CACSRWEGFDGNIQYF
>TRBV7-8|TRBJ2-7
CASSPMGTSSYEQYF
>TRBV7-9|TRBJ2-7
CASSLSGQVTYEQYF
>TRBV14|TRBJ2-1
CASSQDNERPGDEQFF
>TRBV12-3/TRBV12-4|TRBJ2-1
CASSLGSRDEQFF
>TRBV7-9|TRBJ2-4
CASSLGRGAKNIQYF
>TRBV20-1|TRBJ2-1
CSASPGLAGVGEQFF
>TRBV28|TRBJ1-3
CASSFSGTGSGNTIYF
>TRBV18|TRBJ1-5
CASSPGGTGNQPQHF
>TRBV7-9|TRBJ1-2
CASRQQGTQGYGYTF
>TRBV19|TRBJ2-1
CASRTYNEQFF
>TRBV2|TRBJ2-7
CASGREGPYEQYF
>TRBV7-2|TRBJ1-6
CASSYGQGYSPLHF
>TRBV6-5|TRBJ2-6
CASRYGTGGYGANVLTF
>TRBV6-5|TRBJ1-2
CASSYWQGGYTF
>TRBV28|TRBJ1-5
CASSLRDRGRDNQPQHF
>TRBV9|TRBJ2-7
CASGLGLAGDEQYF
>TRBV13|TRBJ2-2
CASSRAGGNPVGELFF
>TRBV28|TRBJ1-6
CASTNPPYSPLHF
>TRBV20-1|TRBJ2-5
CSARDLSWTGVGETQYF
>TRBV12-3/TRBV12-4|TRBJ1-2
CASSWELTGMSYGYTF
>TRBV7-2|TRBJ2-7
CASSLAGTSGYEQYF
>TRBV20-1|TRBJ1-2
CSARDSTRGVGDGYTF